This T cell receptor (beta chain) was found in a study of T cells in Graves' hyperthyroidism and ophthalmopathy. The authors obtained PBMCs from over 7.5 ml of fresh peripheral blood. Overall study results and limits: Within blood appeared most thyroid clonotypes that had expanded above 0.001. The model's output predicted ophthalmopathy at a median of 6.5 months prior to onset.

It was RNA transcripts that yielded the amplified TCR beta CDR3 regions. When the TCR CDR3 underwent first-round RT-PCR, the HTBI primer set was used. TCRdb reanalysed the multiplex PCR reads using MiXCR and keeps one entry per CDR3 protein. The sample includes around 530,000 distinct CDR3 sequences, approximately 17% of them seen just once. Ten or more counts support this clonotype. No antigen is known for it. The V end lost 3 bases, the J end lost 10 bases, and 15 bases lay between the germline ends. Germline V CDR1 and CDR2: MDHEN, SYDVKM. The CDR3 consists of 13 residues. Sample: blood. This chain connects TRBV28 to TRBJ1-1, with D tentatively TRBD1 (5 bases). The TCR comes from a woman aged 18 to 35 with Graves' ophthalmopathy. The CDR3 DNA sequence: TGTGCCAGCAGTTTGACGGGGCTGTCAGCAGCTTTCTTT. Translating gives CASSLTGLSAAFF.